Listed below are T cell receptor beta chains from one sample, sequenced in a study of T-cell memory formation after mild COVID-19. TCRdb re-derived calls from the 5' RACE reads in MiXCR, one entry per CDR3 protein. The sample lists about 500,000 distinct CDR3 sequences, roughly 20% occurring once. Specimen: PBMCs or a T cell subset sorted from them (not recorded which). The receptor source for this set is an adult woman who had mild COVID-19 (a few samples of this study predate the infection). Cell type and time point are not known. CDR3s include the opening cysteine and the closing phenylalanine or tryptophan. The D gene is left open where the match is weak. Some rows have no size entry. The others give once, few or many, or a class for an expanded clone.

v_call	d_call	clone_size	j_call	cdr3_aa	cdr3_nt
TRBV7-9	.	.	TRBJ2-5	CASSLAPGYQETQYF	TGTGCCAGCAGCTTAGCTCCGGGCTACCAAGAGACCCAGTACTTC
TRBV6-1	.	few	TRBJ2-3	CASREAGTDTQYF	TGTGCCAGCAGAGAAGCGGGCACAGATACGCAGTATTTT
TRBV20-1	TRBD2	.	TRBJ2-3	CSAASGGGRTDTQYF	TGCAGTGCCGCATCGGGGGGGGGGCGCACAGATACGCAGTATTTT
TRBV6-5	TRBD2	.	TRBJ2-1	CASSLAGGGVF	TGTGCCAGCAGTTTAGCGGGGGGGGGGGTCTTC
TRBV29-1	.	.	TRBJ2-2	CSVDNANTGELFF	TGCAGCGTTGATAATGCGAACACCGGGGAGCTGTTTTTT
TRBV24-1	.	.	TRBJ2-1	CATSDSPARSRSNEQFF	TGTGCCACCAGTGATTCGCCGGCACGCTCCCGGTCCAATGAGCAGTTCTTC
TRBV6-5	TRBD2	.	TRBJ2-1	CASSYQPAGGYNEQFF	TGTGCCAGCAGTTACCAGCCAGCGGGGGGCTACAATGAGCAGTTCTTC
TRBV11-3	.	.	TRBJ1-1	CASSPFPSTEAFF	TGTGCCAGCAGCCCTTTTCCCTCCACTGAAGCTTTCTTT
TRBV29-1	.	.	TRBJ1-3	CSALGDPKPDPFSGNTIYF	TGCAGCGCCCTGGGGGATCCTAAGCCGGATCCCTTCTCTGGAAACACCATATATTTT
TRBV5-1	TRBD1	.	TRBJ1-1	CASSWGTGAHNTEAFF	TGCGCCAGCAGCTGGGGGACAGGGGCCCACAACACTGAAGCTTTCTTT
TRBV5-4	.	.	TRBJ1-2	CASSLAPGGYTF	TGTGCCAGCAGCTTGGCTCCGGGAGGCTACACCTTC
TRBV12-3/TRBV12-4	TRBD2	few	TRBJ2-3	CASSLSGGGITDTQYF	TGTGCCAGCAGTTTAAGTGGCGGGGGGATCACAGATACGCAGTATTTT
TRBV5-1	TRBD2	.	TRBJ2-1	CASSLSSASGLLPHNEQFF	TGCGCCAGCAGCTTGAGTTCGGCTAGCGGCTTACTCCCCCACAATGAGCAGTTCTTC
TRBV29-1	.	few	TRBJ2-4	CSPRTGQGHPGAKNIQYF	TGCAGCCCAAGAACCGGACAAGGGCACCCTGGAGCCAAAAACATTCAGTACTTC
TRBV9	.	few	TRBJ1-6	CASTEGAHSPLHF	TGTGCCAGCACGGAGGGTGCCCATTCACCCCTCCACTTT